Here is one T cell receptor (beta chain) with its context. Its antigen is not identified. The protocol was immunoSEQ multiplex PCR, while the TCRdb copy is restricted to in-frame clones and leaves out a portion. Among around 99,000 clones listed, around nine tenths were seen once. The data were obtained in a study of T cell responses to AZD1222 COVID-19 vaccine. About the research overall: Both about-4-week and about-12-week second-dose recipients were combined. Regarding the study as a whole: White British donors predominated, females outnumbered males, and clonal diversity was possibly underestimated.

This CDR3 comprises 16 residues. V shed 3 bases and J 4 bases; nucleotides not matched to a gene: 10. The V gene's germline CDR1 is LNHDA and CDR2 SQIVND (reference sequence). This specimen consisted of peripheral blood, obtained on day 0 of AZD1222 vaccination. The sequence came from an adult in good health. The rearrangement joins TRBV19 to TRBJ1-1; TRBD1 aligns across 8 bases. For the CDR3, the DNA is TGTGCCAGTAGTATCCAGGGGGCCCTTACGAGCACTGAAGCTTTCTTT. Its protein is CASSIQGALTSTEAFF.